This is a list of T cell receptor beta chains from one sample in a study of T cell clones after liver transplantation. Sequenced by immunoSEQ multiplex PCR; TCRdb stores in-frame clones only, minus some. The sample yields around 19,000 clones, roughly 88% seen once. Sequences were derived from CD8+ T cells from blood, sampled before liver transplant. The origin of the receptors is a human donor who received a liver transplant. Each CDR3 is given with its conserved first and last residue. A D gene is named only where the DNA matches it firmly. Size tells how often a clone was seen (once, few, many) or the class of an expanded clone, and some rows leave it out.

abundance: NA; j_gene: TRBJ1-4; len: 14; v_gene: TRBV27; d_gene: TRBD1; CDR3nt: TGTGCCAGCAGTTTGGACAGGGGGCACGTAAAACTGTTTTTT; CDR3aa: CASSLDRGHVKLFF
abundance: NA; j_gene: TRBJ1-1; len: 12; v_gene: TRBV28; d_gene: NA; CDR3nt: TGTGCCAGCAGTTTAATTGGGACTGAAGCTTTCTTT; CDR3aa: CASSLIGTEAFF
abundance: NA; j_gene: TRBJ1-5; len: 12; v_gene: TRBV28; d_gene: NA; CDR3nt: TGTGCCAGCAGTTTACAGAGGGGGCCCCAGCATTTT; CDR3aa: CASSLQRGPQHF
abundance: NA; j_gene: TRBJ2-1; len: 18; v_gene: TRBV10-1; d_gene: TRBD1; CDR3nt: TGCGCCAGCAGCCCAGGGGGCATGAGGACTACCGTATACAATGAGCAGTTCTTC; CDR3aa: CASSPGGMRTTVYNEQFF
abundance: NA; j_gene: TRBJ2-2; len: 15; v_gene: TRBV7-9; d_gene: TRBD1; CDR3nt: TGTGCCAGCAGCTTAGCGTCCAGGGGGACCGGGGAGCTGTTTTTT; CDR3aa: CASSLASRGTGELFF
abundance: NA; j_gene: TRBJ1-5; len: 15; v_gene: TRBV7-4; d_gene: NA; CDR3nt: TGTGCCAGCAGCCCTACCAAAGCTGGGAATCAGCCCCAGCATTTT; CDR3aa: CASSPTKAGNQPQHF
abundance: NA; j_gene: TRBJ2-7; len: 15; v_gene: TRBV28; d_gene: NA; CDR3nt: TGTGCCAGCAGTACCCTTAGCGGATCCGCCTACGAGCAGTACTTC; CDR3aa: CASSTLSGSAYEQYF
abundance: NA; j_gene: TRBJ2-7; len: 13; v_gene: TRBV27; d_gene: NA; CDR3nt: TGTGCCACTAAATCAGCGGATTCCTACGAGCAGTACTTC; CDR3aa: CATKSADSYEQYF
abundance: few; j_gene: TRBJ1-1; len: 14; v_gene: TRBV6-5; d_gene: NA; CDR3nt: TGTGCCAGCAGCCGTCAGGGAAGTCGAACTGAAGCTTTCTTT; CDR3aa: CASSRQGSRTEAFF
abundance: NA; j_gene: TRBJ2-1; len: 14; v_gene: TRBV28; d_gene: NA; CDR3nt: TGTGCCACCTCCCCGGGAAGCGGCCACAATGAGCAGTTCTTC; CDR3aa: CATSPGSGHNEQFF
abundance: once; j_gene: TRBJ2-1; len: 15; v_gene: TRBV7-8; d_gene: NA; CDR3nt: TGTGCCAGCAGCCCCGAGGGGGGTTATTACAATGAGCAGTTCTTC; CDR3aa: CASSPEGGYYNEQFF
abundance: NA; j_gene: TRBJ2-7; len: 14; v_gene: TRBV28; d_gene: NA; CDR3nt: TGTGCCAGCAGTTTGGGGGACGGACCCTACGAGCAGTACTTC; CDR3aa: CASSLGDGPYEQYF
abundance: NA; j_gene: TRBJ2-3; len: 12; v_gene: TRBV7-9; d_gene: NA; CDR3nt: TGTGCCAGCAGATTATTCACAGATACGCAGTATTTT; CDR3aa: CASRLFTDTQYF
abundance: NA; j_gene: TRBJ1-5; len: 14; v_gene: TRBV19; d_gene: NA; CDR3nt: TGTGCCTCCCGGGAGGTGTATAGCAATCAGCCCCAGCATTTT; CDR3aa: CASREVYSNQPQHF
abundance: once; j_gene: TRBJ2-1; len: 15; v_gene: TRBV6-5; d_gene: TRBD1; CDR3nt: TGTGCCAGCAGTTACCTGGACAGGTCCTTCAATGAGCAGTTCTTC; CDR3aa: CASSYLDRSFNEQFF
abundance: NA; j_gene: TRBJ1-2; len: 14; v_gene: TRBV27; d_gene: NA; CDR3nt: TGTGCCAGCACCTCAACGGCAGGAAACTATGGCTACACCTTC; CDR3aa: CASTSTAGNYGYTF
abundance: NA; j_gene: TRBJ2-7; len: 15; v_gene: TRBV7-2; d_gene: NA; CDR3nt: TGTGCCAGCAGCAGAGATCTCAGGGCCTCCTACGAGCAGTACTTC; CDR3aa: CASSRDLRASYEQYF
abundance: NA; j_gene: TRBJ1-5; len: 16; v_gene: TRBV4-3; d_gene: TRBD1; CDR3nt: TGCGCCAGCAGCCAAACCGGGACAGGGGGAAGGCAGCCCCAGCATTTT; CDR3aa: CASSQTGTGGRQPQHF
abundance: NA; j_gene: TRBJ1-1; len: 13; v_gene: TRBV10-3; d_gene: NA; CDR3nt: TGTGCCATAATCAGGGAGGATAGGACTGAAGCTTTCTTT; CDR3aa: CAIIREDRTEAFF
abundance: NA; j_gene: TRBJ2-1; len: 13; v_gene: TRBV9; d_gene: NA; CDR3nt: TGTGCCAGCAGCGTAGGGTACCACAATGAGCAGTTCTTC; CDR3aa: CASSVGYHNEQFF
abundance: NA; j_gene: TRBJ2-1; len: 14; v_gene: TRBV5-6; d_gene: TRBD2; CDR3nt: TGTGCCAGCAGCCCGGGACTAGGCAACAGTGAGCAGTTCTTC; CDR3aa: CASSPGLGNSEQFF
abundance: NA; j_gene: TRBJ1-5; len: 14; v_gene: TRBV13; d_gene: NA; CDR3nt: TGTGCCAGCAGTCGCGGATGGGGCAATCAGCCCCAGCATTTT; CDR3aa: CASSRGWGNQPQHF
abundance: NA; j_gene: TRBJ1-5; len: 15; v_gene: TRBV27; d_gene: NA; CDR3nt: TGTGCCAGCAGTTTAAACAGCTATAGCAATCAGCCCCAGCATTTT; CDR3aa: CASSLNSYSNQPQHF
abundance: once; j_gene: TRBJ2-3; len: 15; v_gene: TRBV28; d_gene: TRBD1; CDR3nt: TGTGCCAGCAGGTTCCGGGACAGGCCCACAGATACGCAGTATTTT; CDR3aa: CASRFRDRPTDTQYF
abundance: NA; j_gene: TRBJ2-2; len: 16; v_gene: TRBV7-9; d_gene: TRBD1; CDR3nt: TGTGCCAGCAGCTCTGGACAGGGGCGAAACACCGGGGAGCTGTTTTTT; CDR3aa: CASSSGQGRNTGELFF
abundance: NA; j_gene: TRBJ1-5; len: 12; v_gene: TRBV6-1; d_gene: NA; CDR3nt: TGTGCCAGCAGTGAAACCCATCAGCCCCAGCATTTT; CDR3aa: CASSETHQPQHF